The source of this T cell receptor beta chain is a study of T cell responses to AZD1222 COVID-19 vaccine. Study-wide results and caveats: Researchers took repertoire samples only after the peak T cell response had come.

Combined were second doses at about 4 or about 12 weeks. About this clone: Its antigen is still unknown.

Using immunoSEQ multiplex PCR, the repertoire was profiled, and TCRdb retains in-frame clones only, with some absent. This table holds some 150,000 clones, about 91% found once. Germline V gives CDR1 KGHSH, CDR2 LQKENI. This CDR3 has 17 amino acids. With 8 bases clipped from V and 3 bases from J, the junction kept 11 bases outside the gene matches. This TCR derives from an adult who received the AZD1222 COVID-19 vaccine. This material consisted of peripheral blood, taken 28 days after the second AZD1222 dose. The genes are TRBV18 and TRBJ2-6; 9 bases line up with TRBD1. The CDR3 spells CASRSGQGDGGANVLTF. The CDR3 coding sequence is TGTGCCAGCCGATCGGGACAGGGAGATGGTGGGGCCAACGTCCTGACTTTC.